The 26 T cell receptor beta chains below all came from one sample that was sequenced in a study of T cells in Graves' hyperthyroidism and ophthalmopathy (dated by TCRdb to between 2018 and 2021). Receptors were amplified or captured by multiplex PCR. TCRdb lists the instrument as Illumina HiSeq 2000. Amplification of TCR beta CDR3 regions was carried out from RNA transcripts. The first round of RT-PCR for the TCR CDR3 was performed with the HTBI primer set and the Qiagen OneStep RT-PCR kit. TCRdb redid the processing of the public reads, applying fastp at Q25 and MiXCR, and retained in-frame beta chains. Every CDR3 protein is listed once, alongside the most common genes and DNA of its rows. For this sample the table gives some 620,000 distinct CDR3 sequences, of which 15% to 20% were detected only once. 3.8% of the sample belongs to the ten largest clones. Sequencing used blood. These receptors were obtained from a woman aged 25-40 years with Graves' hyperthyroidism.

CDR3 loop: CASIEGASTEAFF. CDR3 sequence (DNA): TGCGCCAGCATAGAGGGGGCTAGCACTGAAGCTTTCTTT. The V and J genes are TRBV5-1 and TRBJ1-1, with TRBD1 matching 7 bases. Per germline, CDR1 SGHRS and CDR2 YFSETQ. This CDR3 has 13 residues. V lost 6 bases to trimming and J lost 4 bases; unmatched junction nucleotides: 6.

This clonotype was observed many times. The V call is TRBV28, the J call TRBJ2-3; perhaps TRBD2 as D (6 bases). V lost 1 base and J 3 bases, leaving 11 bases between the germline ends. The V gene's germline CDR1 is MDHEN and CDR2 SYDVKM. CDR3 length equals 15 residues. DNA for the CDR3: TGTGCCAGCAGTTTATACGGGGGAGGTACAGATACGCAGTATTTT. It translates to CASSLYGGGTDTQYF.

Note on this clonotype: One base away lies a much larger clone, so this may be a sequencing read error. This sequence joins TRBV11-2 and TRBJ2-7; 8 positions agree with TRBD1. Germline CDR1 and CDR2: SGHAT and FQNNGV. CDR3 length equals 13 residues. CDR3 coding DNA: TGTGCCGGCAGCCTTCAGGGGGCGAGGGAGCAGTACTTC. Translation gives CAGSLQGAREQYF.

This clonotype was observed many times. J is TRBJ1-4 and V is TRBV6-5, with D unresolved. The CDR3 spans 13 residues. With 0 bases removed from V and 8 bases from J, the gap between germline ends came to 7 bases. In germline, CDR1 is MNHEY, CDR2 SVGAGI. The CDR3 loop reads CASSYSFGEKLFF. The CDR3 coding sequence is TGTGCCAGCAGTTACTCGTTTGGGGAAAAACTGTTTTTT.

This clonotype was seen a few times. This sequence joins TRBV10-3 and TRBJ2-1, with TRBD2 matching 9 bases. Trimming removed 2 bases from V and 0 bases from J; junction bases left unmatched: 2. The CDR3 length is 16 residues. The germline V gene has CDR1 ENHRY and CDR2 SYGVKD. The CDR3 DNA follows: TGTGCCATCAGTGAGGGTAGCGGGAGCTCCTACAATGAGCAGTTCTTC. It is translated as CAISEGSGSSYNEQFF.

This chain uses TRBV9 with TRBJ2-7, with 8 bases lining up with TRBD1. CDR1 and CDR2 (germline): SGDLS, YYNGEE. The CDR3 has 17 residues. After removal of 3 bases from V and 0 bases from J, the junction contained 11 bases not matched to a gene. CDR3 in DNA: TGTGCCAGCAGCGGGCCCGGTGGTACAGGGGGCTCCTACGAGCAGTACTTC. Its protein is CASSGPGGTGGSYEQYF.

Many counts were recorded for this clonotype. V usage is TRBV20-1 and J usage is TRBJ2-7; TRBD1 is a possible D gene (6 bases). Trimming pared 0 bases from V and 4 bases from J, leaving 16 bases between. The CDR3 has 15 residues. Per the germline V gene, CDR1 is DFQATT and CDR2 is SNEGSKA (reference sequence). Here the CDR3 reads CSARDPTGLLYEQYF. The DNA of the CDR3 is TGCAGTGCTAGAGACCCGACAGGACTCCTTTACGAGCAGTACTTC.

CDR3 region: CAISASDTQYF. Here the CDR3 DNA reads TGTGCCATCAGTGCATCAGATACGCAGTATTTT. This chain joins TRBV10-3 and TRBJ2-3; D is unresolved. Germline assignment: CDR1 ENHRY and CDR2 SYGVKD. V shed 4 bases and J shed 4 bases, with 3 bases lying between them. This CDR3 is 11 amino acids long.

This clonotype was seen ten or more times. This chain uses TRBV11-2 with TRBJ2-1, with 8 bases aligning to TRBD2. J was trimmed by 2 bases and V by 2 bases; bases with no gene match: 2. The germline V gene encodes CDR1 SGHAT and CDR2 FQNNGV. This CDR3 spans 15 amino acids. The CDR3 DNA reads as TGTGCCAGCAGCTTATCAGCGGGAGCCTACAATGAGCAGTTCTTC. It is translated as CASSLSAGAYNEQFF.

This clonotype occurred many times. This chain links TRBV24-1 with TRBJ2-2, with D maybe TRBD1 (5 bases). This CDR3 has 14 residues. The ends were cut back, 7 bases at V and 0 bases at J, with 8 bases in the middle. CDR1 KGHDR and CDR2 SFDVKD come from the germline V gene. The CDR3 protein is CATRRGPNTGELFF. The DNA for the CDR3 is TGTGCCACCAGAAGGGGCCCGAACACCGGGGAGCTGTTTTTT.

V is TRBV2 and J is TRBJ2-1, with TRBD1 as a possible D gene (6 bases). The germline V gene has CDR1 SNHLY and CDR2 FYNNEI. V was pared by 8 bases and J by 6 bases, with 17 bases between. The CDR3 contains 14 residues. The CDR3 region is CASDGSTGFNEQFF. The CDR3 DNA reads as TGTGCCAGCGATGGAAGTACAGGGTTCAATGAGCAGTTCTTC. Based on the CDR3 plus reference TRBV2 and TRBJ2-1, the full variable domain is EPEVTQTPSHQVTQMGQEVILRCVPISNHLYFYWYRQILGQKVEFLVSFYNNEISEKSEIFDDQFSVERPDGSNFTLKIRSTKLEDSAMYFCASDGSTGFNEQFFGPGTRLTVL.

This clonotype has just one count. The chain employs TRBV12-3 or TRBV12-4 and TRBJ1-2; D ambiguous. The CDR3 loop spans 12 amino acids. The germline V and J ends were trimmed by 8 bases and 0 bases, with 7 bases remaining between them. This CDR3 is CASAASNYGYTF. In DNA, the CDR3 is TGTGCCAGCGCAGCATCTAACTATGGCTACACCTTC.

The V call is TRBV3-1, the J call TRBJ1-6, with D possibly TRBD1 on 5 matching bases. Germline assignment: CDR1 LGHDT and CDR2 YNNKEL (reference sequence). Deletions cut 1 base from V and 3 bases from J, with 19 bases between. The CDR3 extends over 19 amino acids. The chain's CDR3 is CASSQATVLGGRYNSPLHF. Here the CDR3 DNA reads TGTGCCAGCAGCCAAGCGACAGTACTGGGAGGGCGCTATAATTCACCCCTCCACTTT. The variable domain in full, completed from reference TRBV3-1 and TRBJ1-6, reads DTAVSQTPKYLVTQMGNDKSIKCEQNLGHDTMYWYKQDSKKFLKIMFSYNNKELIINETVPNRFSPKSPDKAHLNLHINSLELGDSAVYFCASSQATVLGGRYNSPLHFGNGTRLTVT.

Ten or more counts support this clonotype. The CDR3 bases are TGTGCCAGCAGCCCCGACAGGGGACGTCAGCCCCAGCATTTT. Translating it yields CASSPDRGRQPQHF. V usage is TRBV12-3 or TRBV12-4 and J usage is TRBJ1-5; TRBD1 matches 8 bases. The CDR3 is 14 amino acids. The trim removed 6 bases at V and 6 bases at J, leaving 7 bases unmatched.

In its sample, this clonotype was seen a few times. This chain uses TRBV10-2 with TRBJ1-6, with D unclear. CDR1 is WSHSY, CDR2 SAAADI, per germline. The ends were cut back, 3 bases at V and 5 bases at J, with 14 bases in the middle. CDR3 size: 16 residues. The CDR3 loop reads CASSEPNRANNSPLHF. CDR3 DNA: TGCGCCAGCAGTGAACCGAACCGGGCCAATAATTCACCCCTCCACTTT.

CDR3 region: CASSFLPLSGGEETQYF. The CDR3 DNA reads TGCGCCAGCAGCTTTCTACCCCTTAGCGGGGGAGAAGAGACCCAGTACTTC. V is TRBV5-1 and J is TRBJ2-5, with 9 nucleotides matching TRBD2. This CDR3 comprises 17 residues. Germline trimming cut 2 bases from V and 3 bases from J; bases unmatched to any gene: 11. Per germline, CDR1 SGHRS and CDR2 YFSETQ.

This clonotype came up many times. The chain couples TRBV7-3 to TRBJ1-4; 9 bases are a match to TRBD1. Unmatched junction bases numbered 5, after V lost 5 bases and J lost 4 bases. Germline V lookup: CDR1 SGHTA, CDR2 FQGTGA. The CDR3 extends over 15 amino acids. The CDR3 sequence: CASSRTGGNNEKLFF. In DNA, the CDR3 is TGTGCCAGCAGCAGAACAGGGGGCAATAATGAAAAACTGTTTTTT. The full variable domain, rest sourced from reference TRBV7-3 and TRBJ1-4, is GAGVSQTPSNKVTEKGKYVELRCDPISGHTALYWYRQSLGQGPEFLIYFQGTGAADDSGLPNDRFFAVRPEGSVSTLKIQRTERGDSAVYLCASSRTGGNNEKLFFGSGTQLSVL.

This clonotype was detected ten times or more. The chain couples TRBV5-1 to TRBJ1-6; 8 nucleotides line up with TRBD1. Germline V lookup: CDR1 SGHRS, CDR2 YFSETQ. The CDR3 extends over 14 amino acids. V was pared by 0 bases and J by 9 bases, with 2 bases of the junction left unmatched. DNA of the CDR3: TGCGCCAGCAGCTTGGCCACAGGGGGTTCACCCCTCCACTTT. Translated: CASSLATGGSPLHF.

This clonotype was counted ten times or more. CDR3 DNA: TGTGCCAGCAGCATAATGAACACAGATACGCAGTATTTT. Translating it yields CASSIMNTDTQYF. The genes are TRBV7-8 and TRBJ2-3, with D hard to call. The CDR3 runs 13 residues. Germline V gene sequence: CDR1 SGHVS, CDR2 FQNEAQ. V shed 5 bases and J shed 2 bases, with 8 bases lying between them.

This clonotype was seen a handful of times. One end of the junction fails to match germline, which may point to a read error. The chain uses TRBV29-1 and TRBJ2-1; 12 nucleotides agree with TRBD2. The CDR3 contains 18 residues. Germline-derived CDR1 and CDR2 are SQVTM and ANQGSEA. As DNA, the CDR3 is TGCAGCGTGGTTGGGGTGACTTCTAGCGGGAGGGCCGTGAATGGGCAGTTCTTC. This encodes CSVVGVTSSGRAVNGQFF.

There are a few counts of this clonotype. The V call is TRBV4-1, the J call TRBJ2-1, with D hard to call. V lost 1 base, J lost 0 bases, and 13 bases lay in between. The CDR3 consists of 17 residues. The germline V gene encodes CDR1 MGHRA and CDR2 YSYEKL. The CDR3 DNA follows: TGCGCCAGCAGCCAAGTAGAGGCTTCAAGCTCCTACAATGAGCAGTTCTTC. Translation gives CASSQVEASSSYNEQFF.

Only a few counts were recorded for this clonotype. A much larger clone lies one base from this, so it may be a read error. The V call is TRBV11-2, the J call TRBJ2-7; TRBD2 agrees at 10 bases. The CDR3 is made up of 15 amino acids. The germline CDR1 and CDR2 sequences are SGHAT and FQNNGV. CDR3 nucleotides: TGTGCCAGCATCCAGAGGAGGGGACTAGCGAACGAGCAGCACTTC. Its translation is CASIQRRGLANEQHF.

Turning to this clonotype: A much larger clonotype is one base distant, so this may be a read error. J is TRBJ2-3 and V is TRBV6-2 or TRBV6-3, with D hard to call. The CDR3 runs 10 residues. The V gene's germline CDR1 is MNHEY and CDR2 SVGEGT. V lost 10 bases and J 8 bases, leaving 10 bases between the germline ends. CDR3 sequence (DNA): TGTGCCACCAAGTTGGGTACGCAGTATTTT. Protein sequence: CATKLGTQYF.

J is TRBJ2-7 and V is TRBV3-1; weak D call: TRBD2 (6 bases). CDR1 is LGHDT, CDR2 YNNKEL, per germline (reference sequence). Trimming took 4 bases from V and 6 from J, leaving 19 bases between them. The CDR3 extends over 15 amino acids. The CDR3 nucleotides are TGTGCCAGCAGCCCTAAGGGAGGTAGGGGAAGCGAGCAGTACTTC. As protein: CASSPKGGRGSEQYF.

This clonotype was detected a few times. The genes are TRBV15 and TRBJ2-5; 16 bases agree with TRBD2. Per germline, CDR1 LNHNV and CDR2 YYDKDF (reference sequence). The ends lost 5 bases at V and 5 bases at J; junction bases unmatched: 8. This CDR3 contains 17 residues. Written as DNA, the CDR3 is TGTGCCACCAGCGAGGGACTAGCGGGAGGGTGGGGCGAGACCCAGTACTTC. Its protein product is CATSEGLAGGWGETQYF.

The table lists this clonotype with many counts. This rearrangement joins TRBV7-2 to TRBJ2-1; 7 bases agree with TRBD2. The CDR3 totals 16 residues. Germline V gene sequence: CDR1 SGHTA, CDR2 FQGNSA. Unmatched junction bases numbered 11, after V lost 3 bases and J lost 6 bases. As DNA, the CDR3 is TGTGCCAGCAGCTTCCAGGCGGGAGTTGTTGGCAATGAGCAGTTCTTC. Its protein is CASSFQAGVVGNEQFF.